These T cell receptor beta chains were read from a single sample in a study of blood T cell repertoires in COVID-19. This table comes from immunoSEQ multiplex PCR, and its TCRdb copy is limited to in-frame clones, with some not included. Among hundreds of thousands of clones listed, about nine tenths were seen once. Specimen: PBMCs or T cells enriched from blood (not recorded which). The receptors come from a man in his 60s who had recovered from COVID-19. Each CDR3 is given with its conserved first and last residue. D genes are given only for firm matches. Expanded clones are given a class, and other clones once, few, many or no size at all.

V,D,size,J,CDR3,DNA
TRBV5-4,TRBD2,.,TRBJ2-1,CASSLLSLAGEINEQFF,TGTGCCAGCAGCTTGCTCTCTCTAGCGGGAGAGATCAATGAGCAGTTCTTC
TRBV20-1,TRBD2,.,TRBJ2-3,CSASGTSGFTDTQYF,TGCAGTGCTAGTGGGACTAGCGGCTTCACAGATACGCAGTATTTT
TRBV7-3,.,.,TRBJ2-3,CASSLIGGSSTDTQYF,TGTGCCAGCAGCTTAATCGGCGGTTCTAGCACAGATACGCAGTATTTT
TRBV6-5,.,.,TRBJ2-1,CASRKLDTEGFF,TGTGCCAGCCGGAAGCTCGACACCGAGGGCTTCTTC
TRBV5-1,.,.,TRBJ1-2,CASSLVGEGSNGYTF,TGCGCCAGCAGCTTGGTCGGGGAGGGGAGTAATGGCTACACCTTC
TRBV3-1/TRBV3-2,TRBD1,.,TRBJ2-5,CASSHRTGEETQYF,TGTGCCAGCAGCCACCGGACAGGGGAAGAGACCCAGTACTTC
TRBV19,TRBD1,.,TRBJ1-6,CASSMGTGADSPLHF,TGTGCCAGTAGTATGGGGACAGGTGCAGATTCACCCCTCCACTTT
TRBV4-1,TRBD2,.,TRBJ2-1,CASSPTPGLAYGDEQFF,TGCGCCAGCAGCCCAACCCCGGGACTAGCCTACGGCGATGAGCAGTTCTTC
TRBV27,.,.,TRBJ2-7,CASSHSYEQYF,TGTGCCAGCAGTCACTCCTACGAGCAGTACTTC
TRBV2,.,.,TRBJ1-5,CASSLLDRNQPQHF,TGTGCCAGCAGTCTACTTGACAGAAATCAGCCCCAGCATTTT
TRBV7-3,.,.,TRBJ2-5,CASSRTPRDTETQYF,TGTGCCAGCAGCCGTACGCCCCGGGACACGGAGACCCAGTACTTC
TRBV25-1,TRBD1,.,TRBJ2-7,CASSQTGVKTYEQYF,TGTGCCAGCAGCCAGACAGGGGTCAAAACCTACGAGCAGTACTTC
TRBV28,.,few,TRBJ1-1,CASSFVLLNTEAFF,TGTGCCAGCAGTTTTGTTCTCTTGAACACTGAAGCTTTCTTT
TRBV2,TRBD2,.,TRBJ2-1,CASSGLAPYNEQFF,TGTGCCAGCAGTGGACTAGCGCCGTACAATGAGCAGTTCTTC
TRBV7-9,.,.,TRBJ2-1,CASSPVGAGRGEQFF,TGTGCCAGCAGCCCAGTTGGGGCGGGACGGGGTGAGCAGTTCTTC
TRBV18,TRBD1,once,TRBJ1-2,CASDMTGFGYTF,TGTGCCAGCGACATGACAGGGTTTGGCTACACCTTC
TRBV18,.,.,TRBJ2-7,CASSPGQGRERGEEQYF,TGTGCCAGCTCACCGGGCCAGGGGAGGGAGAGAGGAGAGGAGCAGTACTTC
TRBV7-6,TRBD1,once,TRBJ1-4,CASSLSTGGSDEKLFF,TGTGCCAGCAGCTTGAGCACAGGGGGCTCGGACGAAAAACTGTTTTTT
TRBV28,TRBD2,once,TRBJ2-1,CASSHTSGRPLYNEQFF,TGTGCCAGCAGCCATACTAGCGGGAGACCCCTCTACAATGAGCAGTTCTTC
TRBV28,.,few,TRBJ1-1,CASRPPHGTEAFF,TGTGCCAGCAGACCCCCGCACGGCACTGAAGCTTTCTTT
TRBV7-9,TRBD1,once,TRBJ1-1,CASSLAPGQGLSEAFF,TGTGCCAGCAGCTTAGCACCGGGACAGGGGTTATCTGAAGCTTTCTTT
TRBV11-2,TRBD1,.,TRBJ2-1,CASSLYGTGALNEQFF,TGTGCCAGCAGCTTATACGGGACAGGGGCCCTCAATGAGCAGTTCTTC
TRBV2,TRBD1,.,TRBJ1-5,CASQGAGNQPQHF,TGTGCCAGTCAGGGGGCGGGCAATCAGCCCCAGCATTTT
TRBV11-1,TRBD1,few,TRBJ1-1,CASSLTTGAPNTEAFF,TGTGCCAGCAGCTTAACGACAGGGGCACCGAACACTGAAGCTTTCTTT
TRBV5-1,.,few,TRBJ1-6,CASSLAVSLNSPLHF,TGCGCCAGCAGCTTGGCCGTTTCACTAAATTCACCCCTCCACTTT
TRBV9,.,.,TRBJ2-1,CASSASGVSYNEQFF,TGTGCCAGCAGCGCCTCAGGTGTCTCCTACAATGAGCAGTTCTTC
TRBV13,.,.,TRBJ1-6,CASRPQAPDNSPLHF,TGTGCCAGCAGGCCCCAGGCTCCGGATAATTCACCCCTCCACTTT
TRBV18,TRBD2,.,TRBJ2-7,CASSPDPAGVYEQYF,TGTGCCAGCTCACCAGATCCAGCGGGGGTCTACGAGCAGTACTTC
TRBV7-2,.,.,TRBJ2-1,CASSLGRGLTYNEQFF,TGTGCCAGCAGCTTAGGGAGAGGGCTAACTTACAATGAGCAGTTCTTC
TRBV30,.,.,TRBJ1-4,CAWSSGLGEKLFF,TGTGCCTGGAGCTCAGGACTCGGTGAAAAACTGTTTTTT
TRBV4-3,TRBD1,once,TRBJ2-2,CASSQEPPSTGSGELFF,TGCGCCAGCAGCCAAGAACCACCCTCGACAGGGTCCGGGGAGCTGTTTTTT
TRBV5-4,.,.,TRBJ2-3,CASSFEGGDTQYF,TGTGCCAGCAGCTTTGAGGGTGGAGATACGCAGTATTTT
TRBV12-2,.,once,TRBJ1-5,CASRLAQASNQPQHF,TGTGCAAGTCGCTTAGCGCAGGCTAGCAATCAGCCCCAGCATTTT
TRBV10-3,TRBD1,.,TRBJ1-2,CAISEATGAYGYTF,TGTGCCATCAGTGAGGCCACAGGGGCCTATGGCTACACCTTC
TRBV2,.,.,TRBJ1-4,CASSVRGAGTNEKLFF,TGTGCCAGCAGTGTTCGGGGGGCTGGAACTAATGAAAAACTGTTTTTT
TRBV4-3,.,.,TRBJ2-3,CASSQGGSYGDTQYF,TGCGCCAGCAGCCAAGGAGGTTCGTACGGGGATACGCAGTATTTT
TRBV5-1,.,.,TRBJ2-2,CASSLAEESTGELFF,TGCGCCAGCAGCTTGGCCGAGGAGAGCACCGGGGAGCTGTTTTTT
TRBV7-2,TRBD2,.,TRBJ2-1,CASSLESGRRNEQFF,TGTGCCAGCAGCTTAGAAAGCGGGAGAAGAAATGAGCAGTTCTTC
TRBV3-1/TRBV3-2,.,.,TRBJ1-6,CASSAREANSPLHF,TGTGCCAGCAGCGCCCGGGAGGCGAATTCACCCCTCCACTTT
TRBV10-1,TRBD2,.,TRBJ2-1,CASTPRGGVHSYNEQFF,TGCGCCAGCACACCACGGGGGGGAGTCCACTCCTACAATGAGCAGTTCTTC
TRBV18,TRBD1,.,TRBJ1-2,CASSPRDRVDGYTF,TGTGCCAGCTCACCACGGGACAGGGTTGATGGCTACACCTTC
TRBV6-5,.,.,TRBJ2-7,CASNLGYEQYF,TGTGCCAGCAATCTCGGCTACGAGCAGTACTTC
TRBV5-5,.,.,TRBJ1-1,CASSNLTGPEAFF,TGTGCCAGCAGTAATCTTACAGGGCCTGAAGCTTTCTTT
TRBV7-9,TRBD1,.,TRBJ1-4,CASSSRTGEAANEKLFF,TGTGCCAGCAGCTCTCGGACAGGGGAAGCGGCTAATGAAAAACTGTTTTTT
TRBV3-1/TRBV3-2,TRBD1,.,TRBJ1-6,CASSQVGQGGNSPLHF,TGTGCCAGCAGCCAAGTAGGACAGGGAGGAAATTCACCCCTCCACTTT
TRBV27,TRBD2,.,TRBJ2-1,CASSLYTSGTSYNEQFF,TGTGCCAGCAGTTTATATACTAGCGGTACCTCCTACAATGAGCAGTTCTTC
TRBV6-6,.,.,TRBJ1-5,CASTPRGSNQPQHF,TGTGCCAGCACCCCGCGGGGGAGCAATCAGCCCCAGCATTTT
TRBV3-1/TRBV3-2,.,once,TRBJ2-2,CASSLRDLNTGELFF,TGTGCCAGCAGTCTGAGGGATCTTAACACCGGGGAGCTGTTTTTT
TRBV7-2,TRBD2,.,TRBJ2-1,CASSLVSAGGVGTEQFF,TGTGCCAGCAGCTTAGTTTCAGCGGGAGGGGTGGGGACTGAGCAGTTCTTC
TRBV5-1,TRBD2,.,TRBJ2-7,CASSLAREAFYEQYF,TGCGCCAGCAGCTTGGCGCGGGAGGCCTTCTACGAGCAGTACTTC
TRBV24-1,TRBD1,.,TRBJ1-4,CATSATDRGSEKLFF,TGTGCCACCAGTGCTACGGACAGGGGTAGTGAAAAACTGTTTTTT
TRBV7-2,TRBD1,once,TRBJ2-7,CASSTTQQGKWEQYF,TGTGCCAGCAGCACCACACAACAGGGGAAGTGGGAGCAGTACTTC
TRBV10-1,TRBD2,.,TRBJ2-7,CASSAGLAGAYEQYF,TGCGCCAGCAGTGCAGGACTAGCGGGGGCCTACGAGCAGTACTTC
TRBV24-1,.,.,TRBJ1-2,CATSDLLTPYGYTF,TGTGCCACCAGTGATTTGCTTACACCCTATGGCTACACCTTC
TRBV2,TRBD1,.,TRBJ2-1,CASSEIRGQGLFF,TGTGCCAGCAGCGAAATCCGGGGACAGGGTCTGTTCTTC
TRBV6-1,TRBD1,.,TRBJ1-5,CASSEAGTGGRPQHF,TGTGCCAGCAGTGAAGCGGGGACAGGGGGACGGCCCCAGCATTTT
TRBV6-5,TRBD1,.,TRBJ2-7,CASNRQGGYEQYF,TGTGCCAGCAACAGACAGGGTGGCTACGAGCAGTACTTC
TRBV7-3,TRBD2,.,TRBJ2-1,CASSLTSGGNNEQFF,TGTGCCAGCAGCTTAACTAGCGGGGGAAACAATGAGCAGTTCTTC
TRBV29-1,TRBD2,.,TRBJ2-3,CSVGGPSGSTDTQYF,TGCAGCGTTGGAGGGCCTAGCGGGAGCACAGATACGCAGTATTTT
TRBV18,TRBD1,.,TRBJ1-1,CASSPQTGDRTEAFF,TGTGCCAGCTCACCTCAGACAGGGGATCGCACTGAAGCTTTCTTT